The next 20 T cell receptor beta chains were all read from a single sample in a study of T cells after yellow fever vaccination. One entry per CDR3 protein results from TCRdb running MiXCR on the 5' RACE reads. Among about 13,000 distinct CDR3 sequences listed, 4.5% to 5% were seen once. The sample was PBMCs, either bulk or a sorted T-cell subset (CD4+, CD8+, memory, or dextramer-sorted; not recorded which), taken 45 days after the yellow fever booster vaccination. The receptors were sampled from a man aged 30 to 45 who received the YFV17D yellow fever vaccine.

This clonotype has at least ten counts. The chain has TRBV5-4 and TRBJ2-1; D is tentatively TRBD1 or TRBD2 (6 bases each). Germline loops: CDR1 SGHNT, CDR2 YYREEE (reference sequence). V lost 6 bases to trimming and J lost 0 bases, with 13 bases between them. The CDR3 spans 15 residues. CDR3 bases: TGTGCCAGCACGGGGGCGCCGAGCTCCTACAATGAGCAGTTCTTC. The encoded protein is CASTGAPSSYNEQFF.

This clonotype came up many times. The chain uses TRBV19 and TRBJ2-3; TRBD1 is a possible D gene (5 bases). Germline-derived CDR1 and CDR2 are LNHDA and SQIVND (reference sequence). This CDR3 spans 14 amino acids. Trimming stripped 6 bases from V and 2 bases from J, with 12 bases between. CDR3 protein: CASSKEGVTDTQYF. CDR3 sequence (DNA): TGTGCCAGTAGCAAGGAAGGGGTCACAGATACGCAGTATTTT.

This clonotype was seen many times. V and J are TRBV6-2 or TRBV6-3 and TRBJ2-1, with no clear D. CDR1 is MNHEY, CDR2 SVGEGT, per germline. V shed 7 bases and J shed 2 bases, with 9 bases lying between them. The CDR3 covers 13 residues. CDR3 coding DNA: TGTGCCAGCAAAGGATTAACCTACAATGAGCAGTTCTTC. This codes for CASKGLTYNEQFF.

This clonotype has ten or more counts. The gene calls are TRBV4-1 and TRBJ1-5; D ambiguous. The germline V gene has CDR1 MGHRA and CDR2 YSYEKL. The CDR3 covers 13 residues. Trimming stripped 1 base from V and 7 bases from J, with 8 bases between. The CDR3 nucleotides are TGCGCCAGCAGCCAAGGGGGTTTACAGCCCCAGCATTTT. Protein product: CASSQGGLQPQHF.

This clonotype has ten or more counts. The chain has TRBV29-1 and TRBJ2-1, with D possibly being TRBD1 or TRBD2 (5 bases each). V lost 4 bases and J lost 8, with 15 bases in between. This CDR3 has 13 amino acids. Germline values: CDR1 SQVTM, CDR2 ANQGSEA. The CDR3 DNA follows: TGCAGCGTTGGGCAGGGACCCGGAGATGAGCAGTTCTTC. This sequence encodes CSVGQGPGDEQFF.

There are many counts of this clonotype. The DNA for the CDR3 is TGCAGTGCTAGAGATACTAGCGGGAGCTACGAGCAGTACTTC. Translated, it gives CSARDTSGSYEQYF. The chain employs TRBV20-1 and TRBJ2-7, with TRBD2 identical over 11 bases. Germline CDR1 and CDR2: DFQATT and SNEGSKA (reference sequence). V lost 0 bases to trimming and J lost 3 bases; unmatched junction nucleotides: 1. This CDR3 is 14 amino acids long.

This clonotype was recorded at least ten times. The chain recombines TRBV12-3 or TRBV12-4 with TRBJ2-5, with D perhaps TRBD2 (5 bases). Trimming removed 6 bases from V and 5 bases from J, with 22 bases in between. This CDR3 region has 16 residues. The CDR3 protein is CASSHLRGYGGETQYF. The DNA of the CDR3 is TGTGCCAGCAGCCATCTCCGCGGCTATGGCGGGGAGACCCAGTACTTC.

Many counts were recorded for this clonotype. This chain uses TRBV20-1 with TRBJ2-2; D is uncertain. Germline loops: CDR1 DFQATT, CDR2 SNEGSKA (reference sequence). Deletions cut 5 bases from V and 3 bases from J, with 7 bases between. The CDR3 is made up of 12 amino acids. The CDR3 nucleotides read TGCAGTGCTTTCCATTACACCGGGGAGCTGTTTTTT. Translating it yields CSAFHYTGELFF.

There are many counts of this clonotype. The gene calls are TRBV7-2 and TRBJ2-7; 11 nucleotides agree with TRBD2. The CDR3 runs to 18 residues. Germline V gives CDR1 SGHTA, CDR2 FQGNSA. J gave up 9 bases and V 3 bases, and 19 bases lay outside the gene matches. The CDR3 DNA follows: TGTGCCAGCAGCTTTCCAGCGTCACCAACTAGCGGGAGCGATCGGCAGTACTTC. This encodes CASSFPASPTSGSDRQYF.

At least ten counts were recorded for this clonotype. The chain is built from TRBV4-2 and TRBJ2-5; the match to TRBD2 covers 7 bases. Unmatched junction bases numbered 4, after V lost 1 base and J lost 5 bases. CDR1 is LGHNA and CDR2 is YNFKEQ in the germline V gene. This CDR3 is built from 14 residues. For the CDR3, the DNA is TGTGCCAGCAGCCAAGTGGGCGGGAGCGAGACCCAGTACTTC. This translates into CASSQVGGSETQYF.

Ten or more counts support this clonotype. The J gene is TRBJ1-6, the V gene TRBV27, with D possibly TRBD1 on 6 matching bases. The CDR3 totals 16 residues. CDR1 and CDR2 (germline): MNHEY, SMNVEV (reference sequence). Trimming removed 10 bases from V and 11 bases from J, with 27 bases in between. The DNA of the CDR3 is TGTGCCACCCGACCGGGGAAGACAGGATACCGGCCACCCCTCCACTTT. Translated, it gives CATRPGKTGYRPPLHF.

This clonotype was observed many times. CDR3 sequence reads: CASSLDRKSYEQYF. The CDR3 nucleotides are TGTGCCAGCAGCTTAGACCGCAAATCCTACGAGCAGTACTTC. The chain links TRBV7-2 to TRBJ2-7, with D uncertain. Germline assignment: CDR1 SGHTA and CDR2 FQGNSA. V was cut by 1 base and J by 1 base, with 8 bases left in between. The length of the CDR3 is 14 residues.

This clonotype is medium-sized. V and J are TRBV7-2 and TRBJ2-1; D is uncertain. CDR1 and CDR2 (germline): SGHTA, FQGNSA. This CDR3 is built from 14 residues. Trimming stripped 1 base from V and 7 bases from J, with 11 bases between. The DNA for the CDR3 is TGTGCCAGCAGCTTAGGGAGAGAAGAGAATGAGCAGTTCTTC. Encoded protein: CASSLGREENEQFF.

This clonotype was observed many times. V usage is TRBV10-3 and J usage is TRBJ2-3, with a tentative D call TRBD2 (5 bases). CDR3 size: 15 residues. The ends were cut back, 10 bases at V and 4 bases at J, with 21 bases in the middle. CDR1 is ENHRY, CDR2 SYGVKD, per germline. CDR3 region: CATSLGRVGSDTQYF. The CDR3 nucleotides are TGTGCCACCTCCCTTGGGCGGGTGGGATCAGATACGCAGTATTTT.

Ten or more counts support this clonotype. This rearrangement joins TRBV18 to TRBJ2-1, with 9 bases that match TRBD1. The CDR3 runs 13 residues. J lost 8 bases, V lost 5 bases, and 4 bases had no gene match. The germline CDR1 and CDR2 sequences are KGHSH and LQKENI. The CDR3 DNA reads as TGTGCCAGCTCATCGGGACAGGGCTATGAGCAGTTCTTC. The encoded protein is CASSSGQGYEQFF.

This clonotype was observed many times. CDR3 nucleotide sequence: TGTGCCAGCAGACTTACTAGCGGGAGATTAGAGACCCAGTACTTC. Translated, it gives CASRLTSGRLETQYF. The gene calls are TRBV28 and TRBJ2-5; 11 bases are shared with TRBD2. The CDR3 is 15 residues long. Trimming removed 6 bases from V and 4 bases from J; junction bases left unmatched: 7. CDR1 is MDHEN and CDR2 is SYDVKM in the germline V gene.

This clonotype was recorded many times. The CDR3 region is CASSLEGGIYYEQYF. The CDR3 DNA reads TGTGCCAGCAGCTTGGAAGGGGGGATTTACTACGAGCAGTACTTC. The chain joins TRBV7-2 to TRBJ2-7; D may be TRBD1 or TRBD2 (6 bases each). This CDR3 region has 15 residues. CDR1 and CDR2 from the germline V gene are SGHTA and FQGNSA. The V end was cut by 3 bases, the J end by 3 bases, with 15 bases between.

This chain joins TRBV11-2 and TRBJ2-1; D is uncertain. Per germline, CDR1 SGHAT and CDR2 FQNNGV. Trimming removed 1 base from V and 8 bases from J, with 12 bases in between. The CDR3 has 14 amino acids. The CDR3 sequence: CASSLVDPWDEQFF. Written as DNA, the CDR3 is TGTGCCAGCAGCTTAGTAGACCCCTGGGATGAGCAGTTCTTC. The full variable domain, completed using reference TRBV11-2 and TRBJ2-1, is EAGVAQSPRYKIIEKRQSVAFWCNPISGHATLYWYQQILGQGPKLLIQFQNNGVVDDSQLPKDRFSAERLKGVDSTLKIQPAKLEDSAVYLCASSLVDPWDEQFFGPGTRLTVL.

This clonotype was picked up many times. The CDR3 DNA reads as TGTGCCAGCAGCTTAGCTTTCGGAGGCAATGAGCAGTTCTTC. It specifies CASSLAFGGNEQFF. This sequence joins TRBV7-2 and TRBJ2-1; perhaps TRBD2 as D (5 bases). The CDR3 has 14 residues. From germline, CDR1 is SGHTA and CDR2 FQGNSA. Trimming removed 0 bases from V and 6 bases from J, with 9 bases in between.

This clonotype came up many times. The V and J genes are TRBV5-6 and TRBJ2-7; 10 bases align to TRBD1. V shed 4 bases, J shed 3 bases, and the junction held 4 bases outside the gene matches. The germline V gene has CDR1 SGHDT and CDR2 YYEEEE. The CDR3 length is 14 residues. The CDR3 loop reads CASSKRDRGYEQYF. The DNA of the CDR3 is TGTGCCAGCAGCAAGCGGGACAGGGGCTACGAGCAGTACTTC.